One TCR beta chain is described in this entry. Original processing methods: Reference gene primer amplification in the assay estimated nucleated cell counts. Here immunoSEQ multiplex PCR was the method, and the copy in TCRdb shows in-frame clones only, minus some. For V, J and clone size, that table is used; D and trimming come from the DNA. The sample yields hundreds of thousands of clones, 84% seen once. The CDR3 contains 16 residues. Germline V lookup: CDR1 SNHLY, CDR2 FYNNEI. Trimming took off 1 base at V and 4 bases at J, with 16 bases between the two ends. The entry originates in a study of blood T cell repertoires in COVID-19. Overall study context: Acute and convalescent COVID-19 samples came from the United States, Italy and Spain. Nucleic acid was either cDNA or gDNA, and it came from T cells, B-cell-depleted T cells, or PBMCs.

The sequence came from a woman of 80 years or more with active or convalescent COVID-19. The sample comprised peripheral blood. This chain joins TRBV2 and TRBJ1-1; D uncertain. In DNA form, the CDR3 reads TGTGCCAGCAGTGAAGGCCGAACAGTAAGTGGCACTGAAGCTTTCTTT. Translation gives CASSEGRTVSGTEAFF.